This T cell receptor beta chain was documented in a study of blood T cell repertoires in COVID-19. Sequenced by immunoSEQ multiplex PCR; TCRdb stores in-frame clones only, minus some. Found here are 35,000 to 45,000 clones, roughly 90% of them singletons; the top ten hold 0.4%. Germline CDR1 reads MNHEY; CDR2 reads SVGEGT. Unmatched junction bases numbered 6, after V lost 4 bases and J lost 0 bases. The CDR3 is 15 residues long. The receptor was derived from a human donor in a cohort sampled during active COVID-19. This chain connects TRBV6-2 or TRBV6-3 to TRBJ2-7, with 7 bases identical to TRBD1. The sample comprised peripheral blood. The CDR3 region has the DNA TGTGCCAGCAGTTCCTGGGACAGCACCTCCTACGAGCAGTACTTC. Amino acid sequence: CASSSWDSTSYEQYF.